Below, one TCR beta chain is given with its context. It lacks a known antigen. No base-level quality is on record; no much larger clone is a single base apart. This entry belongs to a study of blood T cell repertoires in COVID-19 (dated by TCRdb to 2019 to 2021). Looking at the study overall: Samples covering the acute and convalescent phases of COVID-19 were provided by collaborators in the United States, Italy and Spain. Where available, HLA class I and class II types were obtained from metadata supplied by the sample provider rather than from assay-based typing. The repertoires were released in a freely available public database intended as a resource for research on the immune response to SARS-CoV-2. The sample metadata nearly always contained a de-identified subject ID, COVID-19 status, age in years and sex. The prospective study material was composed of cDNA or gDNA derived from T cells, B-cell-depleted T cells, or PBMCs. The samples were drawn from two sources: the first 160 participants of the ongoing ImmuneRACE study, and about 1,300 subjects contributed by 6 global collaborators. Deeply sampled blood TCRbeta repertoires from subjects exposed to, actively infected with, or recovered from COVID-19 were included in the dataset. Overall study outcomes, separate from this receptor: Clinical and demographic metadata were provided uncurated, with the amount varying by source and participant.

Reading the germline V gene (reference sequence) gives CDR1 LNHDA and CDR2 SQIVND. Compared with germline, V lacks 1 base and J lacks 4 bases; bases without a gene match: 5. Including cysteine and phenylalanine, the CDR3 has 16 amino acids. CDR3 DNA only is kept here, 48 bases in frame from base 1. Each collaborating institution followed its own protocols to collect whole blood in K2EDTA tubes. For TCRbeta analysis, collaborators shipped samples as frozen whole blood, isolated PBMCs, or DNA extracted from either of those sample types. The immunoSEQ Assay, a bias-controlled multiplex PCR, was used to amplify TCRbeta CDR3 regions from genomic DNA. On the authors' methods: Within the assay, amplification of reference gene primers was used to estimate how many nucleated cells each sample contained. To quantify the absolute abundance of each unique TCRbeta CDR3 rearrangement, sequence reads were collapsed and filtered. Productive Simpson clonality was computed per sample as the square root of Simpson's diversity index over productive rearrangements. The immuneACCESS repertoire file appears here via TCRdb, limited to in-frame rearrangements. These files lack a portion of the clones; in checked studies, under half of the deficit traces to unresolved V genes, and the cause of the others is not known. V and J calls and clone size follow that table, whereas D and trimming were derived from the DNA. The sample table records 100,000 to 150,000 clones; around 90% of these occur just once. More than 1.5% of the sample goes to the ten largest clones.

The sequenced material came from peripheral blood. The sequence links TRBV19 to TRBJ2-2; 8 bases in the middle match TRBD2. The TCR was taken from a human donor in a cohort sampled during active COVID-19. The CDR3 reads CASSIAGGALTGELFF. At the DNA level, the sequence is TGTGCCAGTAGTATAGCGGGGGGGGCCCTCACCGGGGAGCTGTTTTTT.